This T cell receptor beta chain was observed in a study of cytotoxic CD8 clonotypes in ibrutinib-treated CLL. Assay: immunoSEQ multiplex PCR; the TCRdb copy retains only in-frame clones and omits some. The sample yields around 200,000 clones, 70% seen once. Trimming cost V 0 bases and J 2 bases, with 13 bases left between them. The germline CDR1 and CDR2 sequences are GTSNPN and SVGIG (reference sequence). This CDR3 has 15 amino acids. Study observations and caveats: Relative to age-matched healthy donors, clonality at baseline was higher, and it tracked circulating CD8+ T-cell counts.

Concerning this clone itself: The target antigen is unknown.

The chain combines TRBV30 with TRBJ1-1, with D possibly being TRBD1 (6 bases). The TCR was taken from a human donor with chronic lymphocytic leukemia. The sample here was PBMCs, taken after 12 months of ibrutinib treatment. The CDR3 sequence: CAWSVDNRDNTEAFF. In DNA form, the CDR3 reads TGTGCCTGGAGTGTAGATAACAGGGATAACACTGAAGCTTTCTTT.